This TCR beta chain comes out of a study of cytomegalovirus exposure and HLA in healthy donors. Study-level findings and limits: Presence/absence analyses assumed roughly uniform sequencing depth across donors, which may not hold. TCR beta chains numbering more than 150 were designated cytomegalovirus-associated. Among donors in an Asian-associated ancestry cluster, a later analysis reportedly found fewer N-insertions than the approximately 670-donor mean.

Points on this clone: Its cognate antigen is unknown.

PCR employed 60 Vbeta and 13 Jbeta primers. Generated by immunoSEQ multiplex PCR, the TCRdb table keeps only in-frame clones and is missing some. Of approximately 140,000 clones in the sample, 73% were seen once. The sample was PBMCs. This receptor was taken from a woman aged 40 to 49 in good health and CMV-seronegative.

This CDR3 is CASSYSNLMNQPQHF. The CDR3 bases are TGTGCCAGCAGTTACTCGAACTTGATGAATCAGCCCCAGCATTTT. This chain uses TRBV6-5 with TRBJ1-5; D remains unclear. The CDR3 contains 15 residues. V was clipped by 0 bases and J by 4 bases, with 10 bases between them. Germline V gene data show CDR1 as MNHEY and CDR2 as SVGAGI.